This TCR beta chain was sequenced for a study of monozygotic twins with inflammatory bowel disease. The CDR3 runs to 14 residues. From germline, CDR1 is LNHDA and CDR2 SQIVND (reference sequence). TCR libraries were prepared from 3,500 to 4,000 ng total RNA each. TCRdb re-called the 5' RACE reads; every CDR3 protein appears as one record, without DNA. The specimen's table records hundreds of thousands of distinct CDR3 sequences. V usage is TRBV19 and J usage is TRBJ1-2. The specimen sequenced was blood. The clonotype comes from a human donor with ulcerative colitis or Crohn's disease, or a healthy co-twin of an affected twin (not recorded which). This CDR3 reads CASSIRTVNYGYTF.